These 21 T cell receptor beta chains came from one sample sequenced in a study of T cell responses to AZD1222 COVID-19 vaccine. TCRdb's table, derived via immunoSEQ multiplex PCR, lists solely in-frame clones and lacks some. The sample includes 160,000 or so clones, roughly 90% seen only once; the top ten take approximately 4.7%. The sequences come from peripheral blood, collected on day 0 of AZD1222 vaccination. All receptors come from an adult in good health.

The V and J genes are TRBV7-2 and TRBJ2-5; 9 bases line up with TRBD1. V trimming: 4 bases; J trimming: 5 bases; junction bases outside the gene matches: 8. The germline V gene encodes CDR1 SGHTA and CDR2 FQGNSA. CDR3 length: 15 residues. For the CDR3, the DNA is TGTGCCAGCAGCTCCTACAGGGGGCCGGTGGAGACCCAGTACTTC. Amino acid sequence: CASSSYRGPVETQYF.

The chain links TRBV19 to TRBJ1-4; TRBD1 might be the D (5 bases). Germline loops: CDR1 LNHDA, CDR2 SQIVND (reference sequence). The V end was cut by 5 bases, the J end by 6 bases, with 16 bases between. The CDR3 contains 15 residues. CDR3 loop: CASSSDSLGDEKLFF. CDR3 sequence (DNA): TGTGCCAGTAGTTCCGACAGCTTGGGCGATGAAAAACTGTTTTTT.

The gene calls are TRBV3-1 (or the pseudogene TRBV3-2) and TRBJ2-1; D perhaps matches TRBD1 (6 bases). V lost 2 bases, J lost 11 bases, and 13 bases lay in between. The CDR3 extends over 13 amino acids. CDR1 is LGHDT and CDR2 is YNNKEL in the germline V gene (reference sequence). The CDR3 DNA sequence: TGTGCCAGCAGCCAAAGCCAGGGGTTTAAGCAGTTCTTC. Translating it yields CASSQSQGFKQFF.

This chain uses TRBV3-1 (or the pseudogene TRBV3-2) with TRBJ1-2, with D uncertain. Between the trimmed V and J ends, which lost 4 bases and 8 bases, there was a span of 14 bases. The CDR3 is made up of 13 amino acids. Germline V gene data show CDR1 as LGHDT and CDR2 as YNNKEL (reference sequence). The CDR3 here is CASSPSGVGGYTF. The CDR3 coding sequence is TGTGCCAGCAGCCCCTCCGGGGTGGGAGGCTACACCTTC.

The V call is TRBV5-8, the J call TRBJ1-5, with a tentative D call TRBD1 (5 bases). CDR1 and CDR2 (germline): SGHTS, YDEGEE. V was pared by 1 base and J by 6 bases, with 8 bases between. The CDR3 runs 13 residues. As DNA, the CDR3 is TGTGCCAGCAGCTTGCGGGGGTCTCAGCCCCAGCATTTT. This translates into CASSLRGSQPQHF.

This sequence joins TRBV6-5 and TRBJ1-1; maybe TRBD1 (6 bases). Looked up from germline, CDR1 is MNHEY and CDR2 is SVGAGI. There are 14 residues in the CDR3. Between the trimmed V and J ends, which lost 4 bases and 3 bases, there was a span of 12 bases. CDR3 loop: CASSFSGDYTEAFF. As DNA, the CDR3 is TGTGCCAGCAGTTTTTCAGGGGATTACACTGAAGCTTTCTTT.

This chain connects TRBV4-1 to TRBJ1-1, with D uncertain. Trimming cost V 1 base and J 7 bases, with 16 bases left between them. Germline values: CDR1 MGHRA, CDR2 YSYEKL. The CDR3 is made up of 15 amino acids. CDR3 residues: CASSQVIPEEDEAFF. CDR3 bases: TGCGCCAGCAGCCAAGTAATACCTGAGGAGGATGAAGCTTTCTTT.

The chain carries TRBV7-2 and TRBJ1-1; possible D gene TRBD1, 6 bases. The germline V gene encodes CDR1 SGHTA and CDR2 FQGNSA. This CDR3 is built from 12 residues. V lost 4 bases, J lost 6 bases, and 9 bases lay in between. The DNA for the CDR3 is TGTGCCAGCAGCTCTCAGGGGCCTGAAGCTTTCTTT. Translation: CASSSQGPEAFF. The entire variable domain, with the rest obtained from reference TRBV7-2 and TRBJ1-1, is as follows: GAGVSQSPSNKVTEKGKDVELRCDPISGHTALYWYRQSLGQGLEFLIYFQGNSAPDKSGLPSDRFSAERTGGSVSTLTIQRTQQEDSAVYLCASSSQGPEAFFGQGTRLTVV.

This clone was seen a single time. The V call is TRBV5-1, the J call TRBJ2-3; 7 bases agree with TRBD2. Per the germline V gene, CDR1 is SGHRS and CDR2 is YFSETQ. This CDR3 region has 15 residues. The J segment lost 4 bases and the V segment lost 1 base, leaving 6 bases of the junction unmatched. The CDR3 loop is CASSLRSGTADTQYF. The CDR3 DNA reads as TGCGCCAGCAGCTTGCGGAGCGGGACGGCAGATACGCAGTATTTT. Variable domain in full (rest from reference TRBV5-1 and TRBJ2-3): KAGVTQTPRYLIKTRGQQVTLSCSPISGHRSVSWYQQTPGQGLQFLFEYFSETQRNKGNFPGRFSGRQFSNSRSEMNVSTLELGDSALYLCASSLRSGTADTQYFGPGTRLTVL.

The chain combines TRBV25-1 with TRBJ2-7; no firm D call. Looked up from germline, CDR1 is MGHDK and CDR2 is SYGVNS. Between the trimmed V and J ends, which lost 4 bases and 1 base, there was a span of 2 bases. The CDR3 consists of 11 residues. The CDR3 loop reads CASSASYEQYF. As DNA, the CDR3 is TGTGCCAGCAGTGCTTCCTACGAGCAGTACTTC.

The chain links TRBV13 to TRBJ1-2, with a possible D match to TRBD1 (5 bases). The CDR3 is 15 amino acids. V lost 0 bases and J lost 4, with 12 bases in between. Germline-derived CDR1 and CDR2 are PRHDT and FYEKMQ (reference sequence). CDR3 bases: TGTGCCAGCAGCTTAGGCGGGGCGGTCGGCTATGGCTACACCTTC. This gives the protein CASSLGGAVGYGYTF.

The chain combines TRBV28 with TRBJ1-5, with a possible D match to TRBD1 (5 bases). The CDR3 length is 13 residues. Germline loops: CDR1 MDHEN, CDR2 SYDVKM. The V end lost 7 bases, the J end lost 8 bases, and 15 bases lay between the germline ends. This CDR3 is CASIGTLREPQHF. CDR3 DNA sequence: TGTGCCAGCATTGGGACCCTCCGGGAGCCCCAGCATTTT.

This rearrangement joins TRBV10-3 to TRBJ1-5; D uncertain. This CDR3 has 14 amino acids. Germline assignment: CDR1 ENHRY and CDR2 SYGVKD. Between the trimmed V and J ends, which lost 0 bases and 8 bases, there was a span of 11 bases. This chain's CDR3 is CAISESPGREPQHF. The CDR3 DNA follows: TGTGCCATCAGTGAGTCTCCGGGGAGGGAGCCCCAGCATTTT.

A single count supports this clone. The gene calls are TRBV12-5 and TRBJ1-1; 7 bases fit TRBD1. The germline gives CDR1 LGHNT, CDR2 FRNRAP. This CDR3 contains 13 residues. Losses at the gene ends were 6 bases for V and 5 bases for J; bases not matched to a gene: 6. CDR3 DNA sequence: TGTGCTAGTGGCCCAGACAGGGTGACTGAAGCTTTCTTT. Protein product: CASGPDRVTEAFF.

The CDR3 here is CASSLRAGVDSNEQFF. The DNA for the CDR3 is TGCGCCAGCAGCCTAAGAGCGGGAGTAGATTCTAATGAGCAGTTCTTC. The chain has TRBV4-1 and TRBJ2-1, with TRBD2 identical over 8 bases. This CDR3 is 16 amino acids long. Trimming took 4 bases from V and 7 from J; bases not matched to a gene: 12. Germline lookup yields CDR1 MGHRA and CDR2 YSYEKL.

This clone was counted only a few times. The CDR3: CASSFTQRGTDTQYF. DNA of the CDR3: TGTGCCAGCAGCTTTACCCAGCGAGGCACAGATACGCAGTATTTT. The V gene is TRBV7-8, the J gene TRBJ2-3; D is uncertain. This CDR3 contains 15 residues. Germline V gene sequence: CDR1 SGHVS, CDR2 FQNEAQ. The germline V and J ends were trimmed by 3 bases and 1 base, with 11 bases remaining between them.

The chain couples TRBV7-6 to TRBJ2-1, with 12 bases matching TRBD2. CDR3 length: 16 residues. Looked up from germline, CDR1 is SGHVS and CDR2 is FNYEAQ. V dropped 5 bases and J dropped 1; count of bases not matched to a gene: 3. The CDR3 DNA sequence: TGTGCCAGCAGCAGACTAGCGGGAGTGTCCTACAATGAGCAGTTCTTC. Translation gives CASSRLAGVSYNEQFF.

V and J are TRBV4-3 and TRBJ2-1; D remains unclear. This CDR3 comprises 15 residues. Germline CDR1 LGHNA, CDR2 YSLEER. The V gene lost 0 bases and the J gene lost 12 bases, with 18 bases spanning the gap. CDR3 nucleotide sequence: TGCGCCAGCAGCCAAGATAGTTTATCAGGAATTGTGCAGTTCTTC. Translating it yields CASSQDSLSGIVQFF.

This rearrangement joins TRBV12-5 to TRBJ1-5; D uncertain. Trimming removed 1 base at V and 3 bases at J, with 13 bases between. In germline, CDR1 is LGHNT, CDR2 FRNRAP. This CDR3 region has 16 residues. The CDR3 region has the DNA TGTGCTAGTGGTTTGGAAAGACAAAGATTCAATCAGCCCCAGCATTTT. Translation: CASGLERQRFNQPQHF.

This sequence joins TRBV14 and TRBJ2-1; 7 bases match TRBD2. Losses at the gene ends were 0 bases for V and 5 bases for J; bases not matched to a gene: 10. The germline V gene has CDR1 SGHDN and CDR2 FVKESK. The CDR3 has 17 residues. The CDR3 spells CASSQEVWAGVDNEQFF. In DNA form, the CDR3 reads TGTGCCAGCAGCCAAGAGGTCTGGGCGGGAGTGGACAATGAGCAGTTCTTC.

The genes are TRBV7-8 and TRBJ1-4; a possible D gene is TRBD1 (6 bases). CDR1 is SGHVS, CDR2 FQNEAQ, per germline. This CDR3 has 15 amino acids. Trimming removed 1 base from V and 5 bases from J, with 11 bases in between. The DNA for the CDR3 is TGTGCCAGCAGCTTAGTGGGGGGGCCGAATGAAAAACTGTTTTTT. Its translation: CASSLVGGPNEKLFF.